This TCR beta chain came from a study of cytomegalovirus exposure and HLA in healthy donors. As for the study in general: About 80 million unique TCRs, all from HLA-typed donors, were included in an early release of the data.

This clone was seen once. Its antigen is currently unknown. Germline V CDR1 and CDR2: LNHDA, SQIVND (reference sequence). The V gene lost 8 bases and the J gene lost 2 bases, with 10 bases spanning the gap. The CDR3 sequence is 13 residues long. It was with 60 Vbeta and 13 Jbeta primers that the PCR ran. Per the original data handling: The authors later counted about 80 million unique TCR beta chains, some 12 million of them shared. TCRdb's copy holds only in-frame clones and misses some; the assay was immunoSEQ multiplex PCR. The V and J calls and the clone size are those of that table, but D and trimming were determined from the DNA. The sample contains about 180,000 clones, just over 75% of which appear only once. Study-wide points: Of the V segments, some could not be distinguished, including TRBV6-2 and TRBV6-3, and were excluded. An apparent linkage of common viral pathogens to several of the most significant clusters emerged in a later analysis.

The source of this sequence is a woman aged 55-69 years in good health and CMV-seropositive. The sample consisted of PBMCs. The chain links TRBV19 to TRBJ2-1, with a possible D match to TRBD2 (6 bases). The CDR3 region has the DNA TGTGCCAGTGAGGCGGGAACCTACAATGAGCAGTTCTTC. It encodes CASEAGTYNEQFF.